What follows is one T cell receptor (beta chain) and its context. Its matching antigen is unknown. The data were taken from a study of graft-versus-host responses after intestinal transplantation. Study-level background: Anti-thymocyte globulin was used for induction in all recipients, who then took tacrolimus and steroids for 3 to 4 years.

Study observations and caveats: Among recipient marrow samples, GvH clones were found; some appeared first in ileum or blood. Peak circulating GvH clone levels tracked with early post-transplant HvG declines.

The CDR3 totals 12 residues. The germline CDR1 and CDR2 sequences are LGHNT and FRNRAP. TCRdb's table, derived via immunoSEQ multiplex PCR, lists solely in-frame clones and lacks some. The sample holds under 100,000 clones; approximately 94% are singletons and the top ten take approximately 0.2%. The sequencing used unstimulated CD4+ T cells sorted from spleen or lymph node cells, collected before transplant. The sequence was obtained from a human donor who was the organ donor for an intestinal transplant. The chain combines TRBV12-5 with TRBJ1-5; D not resolved. CDR3 residues: CASCSAPQPQHF. The CDR3 DNA reads TGTGCCAGCTGTTCGGCCCCTCAGCCCCAGCATTTT.